This TCR beta chain was identified during a study of cytomegalovirus exposure and HLA in healthy donors. The donors were members of the validation cohort, which comprised 120 subjects and was separate from the first cohort of around 700 subjects. On this clone: What it binds is not known.

Generated by immunoSEQ multiplex PCR, the TCRdb table keeps only in-frame clones and is missing some. Among about 78,000 clones listed, 90% to 97% were seen once. Study-wide points: Listed as cytomegalovirus-associated were 150 to 200 TCR beta chains. Most TCRs appeared rarely, but some public TCRs recurred in many donors.

Germline V gives CDR1 LNHDA, CDR2 SQIVND (reference sequence). The ends lost 5 bases at V and 7 bases at J; junction bases unmatched: 8. The CDR3 runs to 13 residues. The receptor's source is a man aged 18 to 30 in good health and CMV-seropositive. The chain combines TRBV19 with TRBJ2-7; 7 bases are shared with TRBD2. Sequencing was carried out using PBMCs. CDR3 residues: CASSGLAAQEQYF. The CDR3 coding sequence is TGTGCCAGTAGTGGTCTAGCGGCTCAAGAGCAGTACTTC.